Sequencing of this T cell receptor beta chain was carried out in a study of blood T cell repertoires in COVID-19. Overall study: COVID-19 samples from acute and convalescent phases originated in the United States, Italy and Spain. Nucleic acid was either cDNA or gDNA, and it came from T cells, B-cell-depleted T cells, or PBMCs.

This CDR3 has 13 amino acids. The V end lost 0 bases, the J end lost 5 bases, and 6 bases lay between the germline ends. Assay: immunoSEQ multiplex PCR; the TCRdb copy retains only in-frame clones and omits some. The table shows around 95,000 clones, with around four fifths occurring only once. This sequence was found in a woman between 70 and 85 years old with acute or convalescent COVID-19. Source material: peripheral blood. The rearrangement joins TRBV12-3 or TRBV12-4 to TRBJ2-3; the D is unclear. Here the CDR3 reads CASSLALLDTQYF. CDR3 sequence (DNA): TGTGCCAGCAGTTTAGCGCTACTAGATACGCAGTATTTT.